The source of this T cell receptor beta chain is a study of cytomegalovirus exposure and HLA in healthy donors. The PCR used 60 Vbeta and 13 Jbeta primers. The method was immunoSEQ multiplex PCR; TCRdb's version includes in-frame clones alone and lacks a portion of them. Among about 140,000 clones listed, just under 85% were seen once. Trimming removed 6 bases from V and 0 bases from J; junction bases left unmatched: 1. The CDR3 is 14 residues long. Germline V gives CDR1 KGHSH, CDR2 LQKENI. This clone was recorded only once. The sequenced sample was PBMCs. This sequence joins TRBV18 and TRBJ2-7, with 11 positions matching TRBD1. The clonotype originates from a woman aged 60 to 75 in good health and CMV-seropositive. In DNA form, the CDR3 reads TGTGCCAGCTCCGGGACAGGGGGCTCCTACGAGCAGTACTTC. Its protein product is CASSGTGGSYEQYF.